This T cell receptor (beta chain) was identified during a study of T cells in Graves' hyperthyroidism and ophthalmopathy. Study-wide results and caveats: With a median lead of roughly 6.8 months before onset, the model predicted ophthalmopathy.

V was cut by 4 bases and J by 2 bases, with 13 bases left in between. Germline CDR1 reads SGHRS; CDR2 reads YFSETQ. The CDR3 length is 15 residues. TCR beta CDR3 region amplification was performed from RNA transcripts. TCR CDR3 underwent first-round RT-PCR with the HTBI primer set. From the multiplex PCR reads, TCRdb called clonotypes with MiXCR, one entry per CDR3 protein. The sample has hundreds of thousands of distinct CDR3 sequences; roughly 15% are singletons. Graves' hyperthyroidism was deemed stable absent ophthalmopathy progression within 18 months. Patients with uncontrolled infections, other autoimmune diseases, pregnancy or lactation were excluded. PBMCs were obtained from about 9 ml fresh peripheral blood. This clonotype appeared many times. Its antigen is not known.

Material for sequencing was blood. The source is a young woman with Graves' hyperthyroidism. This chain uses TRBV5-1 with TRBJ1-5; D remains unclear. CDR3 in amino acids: CASSLGSSGNQPQHF. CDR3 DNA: TGCGCCAGCAGCCTTGGGAGTTCGGGCAATCAGCCCCAGCATTTT.